This TCR beta chain was found in a study of regulatory T cells in long-lasting Graves disease. The study, taken as a whole, reports: Among samples with persistent disease, TRBV28, TRBJ1-2 and TRBJ2-5 were favored. The study found persistent patients shared more public clonotypes (roughly 2,500) than new patients (nearly 1,000).

Germline-derived CDR1 and CDR2 are MDHEN and SYDVKM. Trimming shortened V by 6 bases and J by 6 bases, and 13 bases separated the two germline ends. The CDR3 length is 13 residues. Regarding time point: newly diagnosed GD, antithyroid drugs for less than 3 months. Researchers made the TCR library from RNA that was extracted from PBMCs. Building the TCR beta libraries relied on iRepertoire HTBI primers, and CDR3 regions underwent Arm-PCR. TCRdb re-called the multiplex PCR reads with MiXCR, one entry per CDR3 protein. The repertoire holds 200,000 to 250,000 distinct CDR3 sequences, with around 19% as singletons. Comment on this clonotype: Its antigen is unidentified.

These same records also appear under a second study, on T cells in Graves' hyperthyroidism and ophthalmopathy. As that report states: A first-round RT-PCR of the TCR CDR3 used the HTBI primer set. Most expanded thyroid clonotypes above 0.001 also appeared in blood.

The receptor's source is a woman between 25 and 40 years old with Graves disease. This sequence joins TRBV28 and TRBJ2-3; maybe TRBD2 (5 bases). The sequences come from peripheral blood mononuclear cells (PBMCs), collected at new diagnosis, from a patient treated with antithyroid drugs. The CDR3 spells CASSLTTRDTQYF. The CDR3 DNA is TGTGCCAGCAGCCTGACTACCAGGGATACGCAGTATTTT.